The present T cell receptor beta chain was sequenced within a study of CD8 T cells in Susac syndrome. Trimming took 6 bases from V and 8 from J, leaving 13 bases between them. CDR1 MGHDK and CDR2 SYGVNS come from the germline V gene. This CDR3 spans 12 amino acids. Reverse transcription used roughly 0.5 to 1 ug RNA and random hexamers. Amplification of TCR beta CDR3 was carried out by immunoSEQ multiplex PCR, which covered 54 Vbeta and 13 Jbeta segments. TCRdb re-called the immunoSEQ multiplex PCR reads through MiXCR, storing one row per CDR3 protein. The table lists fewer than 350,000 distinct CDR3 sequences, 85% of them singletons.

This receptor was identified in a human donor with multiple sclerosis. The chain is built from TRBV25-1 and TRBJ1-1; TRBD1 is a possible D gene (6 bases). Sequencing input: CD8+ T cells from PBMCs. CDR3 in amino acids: CASRQQGLEAFF. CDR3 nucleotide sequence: TGTGCCAGCAGACAACAGGGTTTGGAAGCTTTCTTT.